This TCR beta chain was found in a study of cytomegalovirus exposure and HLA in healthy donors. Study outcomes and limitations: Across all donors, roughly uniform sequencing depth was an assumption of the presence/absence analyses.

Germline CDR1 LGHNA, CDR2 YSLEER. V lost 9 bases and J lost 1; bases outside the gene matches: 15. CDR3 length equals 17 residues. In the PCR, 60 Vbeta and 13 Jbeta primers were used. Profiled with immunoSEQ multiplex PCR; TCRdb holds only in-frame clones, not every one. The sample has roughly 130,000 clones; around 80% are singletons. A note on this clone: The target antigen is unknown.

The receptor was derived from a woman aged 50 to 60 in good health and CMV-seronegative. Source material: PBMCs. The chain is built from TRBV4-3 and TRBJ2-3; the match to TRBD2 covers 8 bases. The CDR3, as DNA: TGCGCCAGTCTGAGTAGCGGGATAACGGCCGGCACAGATACGCAGTATTTT. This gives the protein CASLSSGITAGTDTQYF.